This is a list of T cell receptor beta chains from one sample in a study of cytomegalovirus exposure and HLA in healthy donors. Method: immunoSEQ multiplex PCR; TCRdb's copy keeps in-frame clones and lacks some. The sample shows 120,000 to 150,000 clones, around 80% of them seen only once. What was sequenced was PBMCs. The receptors originated from a man between 18 and 29 years old in good health and CMV-seropositive. Each CDR3 is given with its conserved first and last residue. The D gene is left open where the match is weak. A row's size may be missing; if present it is once, few, many or a size class.

.,.,TRBV20-1,11,TRBJ2-5,TGCAGTGCTTCCGCTCAGGGGACCCAGTACTTC,CSASAQGTQYF
.,TRBD1,TRBV4-2,15,TRBJ2-6,TGTGCCAGCAGCCAGCAGGGGGCTGGGGCCAACGTCCTGACTTTC,CASSQQGAGANVLTF
.,.,TRBV7-9,16,TRBJ2-7,TGTGCCAGCAGCTTCCCTATACGGAGGGGAGTCGCAGAGCAGTACTTC,CASSFPIRRGVAEQYF
.,.,TRBV5-8,13,TRBJ1-2,TGTGCCAAGGCCCGGGAGGCTAACTATGGCTACACCTTC,CAKAREANYGYTF
.,TRBD1,TRBV6-1,15,TRBJ1-6,TGTGCCAGCAGGCCGGGACAGCGCGATAATTCACCCCTCCACTTT,CASRPGQRDNSPLHF
few,TRBD1,TRBV19,15,TRBJ1-2,TGTGCCAGTACCGGGACAGGGGGTTTAAACTATGGCTACACCTTC,CASTGTGGLNYGYTF
.,TRBD1,TRBV6-6,15,TRBJ2-7,TGTGCCAGCAGTTATACCGGGACAGGTCCCTACGAGCAGTACTTC,CASSYTGTGPYEQYF
.,TRBD1,TRBV30,12,TRBJ1-1,TGTGCCTGGGGGACAGGGAACACTGAAGCTTTCTTT,CAWGTGNTEAFF
.,TRBD2,TRBV7-9,14,TRBJ2-7,TGTGCCAGCAGCTCCTGGGCGGGGGAAGGGGAGCAGTACTTC,CASSSWAGEGEQYF
.,TRBD1,TRBV5-1,14,TRBJ1-2,TGCGCCAGCAGCTTGGACAGGGGGGCCTATGGCTACACCTTC,CASSLDRGAYGYTF
.,TRBD1,TRBV10-2,15,TRBJ2-7,TGCGCCAGCAGTGAGTCCGGGACAGGCAGCTACGAGCAGTACTTC,CASSESGTGSYEQYF
.,.,TRBV30,13,TRBJ1-2,TGTGCCTGGACTGGTCCAGGGTATTATGGCTACACCTTC,CAWTGPGYYGYTF